A selection of T cell receptor beta chains follows, all from one sample in a study of Graves' ophthalmopathy and Graves' hyperthyroidism. TCRdb redid the calling of the multiplex PCR reads with MiXCR, one entry per CDR3 protein. The data hold around 660,000 distinct CDR3 sequences, with about 38% observed a single time. The sample comprised peripheral blood. The receptors stem from an adult man with Graves' ophthalmopathy. CDR3s include the opening cysteine and the closing phenylalanine or tryptophan. The D gene is left open where the match is weak.

j_gene | d_gene | v_gene | CDR3aa
TRBJ2-2 | TRBD2 | TRBV20-1 | CSARVSSGTGELFF
TRBJ1-5 | . | TRBV4-2 | CASSHKPDRLNQPQHF
TRBJ1-6 | . | TRBV25-1 | CASYLGDHNSPLHF
TRBJ1-2 | TRBD1 | TRBV27 | CASSPKGGPYGYTF
TRBJ2-2 | . | TRBV29-1 | CSAEREKGVGTGELFF
TRBJ1-5 | TRBD1 | TRBV7-8 | CASSFDRGRQPQHF
TRBJ1-2 | TRBD1 | TRBV12-3/TRBV12-4 | CASRPPPGQGLYGYTF
TRBJ2-7 | . | TRBV7-2 | CASSLRWGQVSEQYF
TRBJ1-1 | . | TRBV29-1 | CSARRGVTEAFF
TRBJ1-4 | . | TRBV5-4 | CASSSRGKDNEKLFF
TRBJ1-3 | . | TRBV7-9 | CASSPHYSGNTIYF
TRBJ1-5 | TRBD1 | TRBV10-3 | CAISGQAQETQHF
TRBJ2-5 | . | TRBV7-2 | CASSLDPGQETQYF
TRBJ2-2 | TRBD2 | TRBV7-3 | CASSMGLAGGPGTGELFF
TRBJ1-6 | TRBD1 | TRBV5-1 | CASSLDRGLRNSPLHF
TRBJ1-1 | TRBD1 | TRBV6-6 | CASSKQGSTEAFF
TRBJ2-7 | . | TRBV19 | CASSRGWEQYF
TRBJ1-1 | . | TRBV30 | CAWSPGGMNTEAFF
TRBJ2-2 | . | TRBV7-9 | CASSLGQAGELFF
TRBJ2-2 | . | TRBV7-9 | CASSEEVLGELFF
TRBJ1-4 | . | TRBV10-3 | CASRAQEKLFF
TRBJ1-5 | . | TRBV10-3 | CATMTTSGGVRSYEHF
TRBJ2-5 | . | TRBV5-6 | CASSPGMSEETQYF
TRBJ1-5 | . | TRBV24-1 | CATSDSRRAGETQHF
TRBJ1-4 | . | TRBV7-2 | CAWSVARGFEKLFF
TRBJ1-2 | . | TRBV7-9 | CASSQVPGLGGYTF
TRBJ2-5 | . | TRBV12-3/TRBV12-4 | CASGLGNQPQYF
TRBJ2-7 | TRBD1 | TRBV6-6 | CASSYVGQGSYEQYF
TRBJ1-5 | . | TRBV19 | CASTMGRGSNQPQHF
TRBJ1-1 | TRBD1 | TRBV2 | CASKEASGTDIEAFF
TRBJ2-7 | . | TRBV2 | CASSAGTYYEQYF